The 6 T cell receptor beta chains below come from one sample, sequenced in a study. TCRdb re-derived calls from the 5' RACE reads in MiXCR, one entry per CDR3 protein. The table includes over 25,000 distinct CDR3 sequences, under 30% detected once. The sequencing input was naive CD4+ T cells sorted from a lymph node. Indicated subset: naive CD4+ T cells, CD4+CD45RA+CD25-. The receptors derive from a female donor with breast cancer.

The chain combines TRBV7-2 with TRBJ1-6; D gene unclear. V lost 5 bases to trimming and J lost 2 bases, with 1 base between them. Germline CDR1 reads SGHTA; CDR2 reads FQGNSA. The CDR3 is 12 amino acids. The CDR3 bases are TGTGCCAGCAGCGCCTATAATTCACCCCTCCACTTT. Translated, it gives CASSAYNSPLHF.

This clonotype was counted only a few times. The chain links TRBV19 to TRBJ2-3; 10 bases line up with TRBD2. Per germline, CDR1 LNHDA and CDR2 SQIVND (reference sequence). The CDR3 is 17 amino acids. Losses at the gene ends were 8 bases for V and 6 bases for J; bases not matched to a gene: 17. The CDR3 loop is CASRPSGLAVSSDTQYF. CDR3 sequence (DNA): TGTGCCAGTCGACCTAGCGGACTAGCGGTGTCTAGCGATACGCAGTATTTT.

The J gene is TRBJ2-1, the V gene TRBV12-3 or TRBV12-4, with D hard to call. Trimming took off 7 bases at V and 9 bases at J, with 13 bases between the two ends. The CDR3 has 12 amino acids. CDR3 bases: TGTGCCAGCAATTTTAATGGGCCTGAGCAGTTCTTC. Protein sequence: CASNFNGPEQFF.

The V and J genes are TRBV6-5 and TRBJ2-7; tentative D call: TRBD1 (6 bases). Germline V gives CDR1 MNHEY, CDR2 SVGAGI. V shed 0 bases and J shed 3 bases, with 15 bases lying between them. The CDR3 runs to 16 residues. CDR3 in amino acids: CASSYSAAGVDYEQYF. In nucleotides, the CDR3 is TGTGCCAGCAGTTACTCGGCGGCAGGGGTAGACTACGAGCAGTACTTC.

In this sample, this clonotype turned up a few times. The J gene is TRBJ2-3, the V gene TRBV12-3 or TRBV12-4, with D possibly being TRBD1 or TRBD2 (6 bases each). V lost 6 bases, J lost 6 bases, and 16 bases lay in between. The CDR3 spans 14 residues. The CDR3 coding sequence is TGTGCCAGCAGGCTCCCGGGGGCCTTGGATACGCAGTATTTT. Translation: CASRLPGALDTQYF.

Turning to this clonotype: A read error may be the cause here, since a much bigger clone is one base away. The rearrangement uses TRBV29-1 and TRBJ2-5; perhaps TRBD2 as D (5 bases). Germline CDR1 SQVTM, CDR2 ANQGSEA. CDR3 length: 12 residues. CDR3 DNA sequence: TGCAGCGGGGGAGAGCCCGGGGAGACCCGGTACTTC. As protein: CSGGEPGETRYF.